The 2 T cell receptor beta chains given below trace back to one sample, sequenced in a study of T cells in Graves' hyperthyroidism and ophthalmopathy. The CDR3 regions of TCR beta were amplified from RNA transcripts. TCR CDR3 underwent first-round RT-PCR with the HTBI primer set. TCRdb re-analysed the multiplex PCR reads in MiXCR, keeping a single row per CDR3 protein. The sample includes approximately 48,000 distinct CDR3 sequences, around 45% seen only once; the top ten take around 32%. Sequencing was done on a sample of peripheral blood or thyroid tissue (not recorded which). These receptors came from a woman aged 45-65 years with Graves' hyperthyroidism.

On this clonotype: Germline is not matched at one junction end, which may reflect a read error. This chain connects TRBV29-1 to TRBJ1-3; the D is unclear. Germline V gene lookup returns CDR1 SQVTM and CDR2 ANQGSEA. The CDR3 runs to 11 residues. The CDR3 region has the DNA TGCAGCGCCAGGAGTGGAAACACCATATATTTC. Its protein is CSARSGNTIYF. Based on the CDR3 plus reference TRBV29-1 and TRBJ1-3, the full variable domain is SAVISQKPSRDICQRGTSLTIQCQVDSQVTMMFWYRQQPGQSLTLIATANQGSEATYESGFVIDKFPISRPNLTFSTLTVSNMSPEDSSIYLCSARSGNTIYFGEGSWLTVV.

The chain is built from TRBV7-9 and TRBJ2-6; TRBD1 aligns across 8 bases. This CDR3 has 16 residues. Trimming at V came to 5 bases and at J to 0 bases, leaving 3 bases not matched to a gene. CDR1 is SEHNR and CDR2 is FQNEAQ in the germline V gene (reference sequence). The CDR3 nucleotides read TGTGCCAGCAGCACTGGACAGGGCTCTGGGGCCAACGTCCTGACTTTC. Its translation is CASSTGQGSGANVLTF.